These T cell receptor beta chains were read from a single sample in a study of blood T cell repertoires in COVID-19. This table comes from immunoSEQ multiplex PCR, and its TCRdb copy is limited to in-frame clones, with some not included. Counted here are some 190,000 clones, around 84% occurring once; the ten biggest clones make up 2.5% to 3.5%. Material: PBMCs or T cells enriched from blood (not recorded which). All receptors come from a woman in her twenties or thirties who had recovered from COVID-19. Both conserved end residues are part of each CDR3.

V | CDR3
TRBV2 | CASSGGDGYTF
TRBV27 | CASGRQGAADTQYF
TRBV10-3 | CAIRAGGGAKNIQYF
TRBV28 | CASSLSGSGASSLHF
TRBV5-4 | CASSLIKQETQYF
TRBV28 | CASSKASGRASNEQFF
TRBV28 | CASSLQGLAGRAANTGELFF
TRBV18 | CASSPRILTNEKLFF
TRBV19 | CASTRLSGHMWDGYTF
TRBV12-5 | CASGSGFGYTF
TRBV4-1 | CASSQEGAQETQYF
TRBV29-1 | CSVGLARSTDTQYF
TRBV2 | CASSYSYEQYF
TRBV2 | CASRPVPTVQETQYF
TRBV5-1 | CASSFGQGDTGELFF
TRBV7-2 | CASSLDSLRETQYF
TRBV28 | CASSSPQGWGGYTF
TRBV9 | CASSLEGTGQGEQYF
TRBV18 | CASSSDRVQETQYF
TRBV18 | CASSDRGNTEAFF
TRBV5-1 | CASSLIAGGHNEQFF
TRBV30 | CAWRENGNEKLFF
TRBV3-1/TRBV3-2 | CASSLRTSGRGSEQYF
TRBV7-2 | CASIPGGSNYGYTF
TRBV15 | CATSRDRSGAFF
TRBV11-3 | CASSLGGKNTEAFF
TRBV5-1 | CASSFGTSSYEQYF
TRBV3-1/TRBV3-2 | CASSQVGLPNTGELFF
TRBV29-1 | CSVEDRYNEQFF
TRBV5-1 | CASSLAGFGNTEAFF
TRBV28 | CASSFPQGYNYGYTF
TRBV28 | CASSFPLGQGDEKLFF
TRBV24-1 | CATSDYRSNQPQHF
TRBV5-1 | CASSLGHRSNEKLFF
TRBV6-2/TRBV6-3 | CASSYLLHTGELFF
TRBV5-1 | CASRRGQLNTGELFF
TRBV14 | CASSQRYDTGELFF
TRBV18 | CASSQGGVGNTIYF